Described below is a single T cell receptor (beta chain) sequence and its context. Original methodology: Amplification with reference gene primers provided the estimates of nucleated cell counts. Assay: immunoSEQ multiplex PCR; the TCRdb copy retains only in-frame clones and omits some. D and trimming were read from the DNA, whereas the V and J calls and clone size are those reported in that table. The sample has more than 110,000 clones; 85% to 90% are singletons. This sample stems from a study of blood T cell repertoires in COVID-19. Study background: The study drew acute and convalescent COVID-19 samples from the United States, Italy and Spain. PBMCs, B-cell-depleted T cells, or T cells provided the cDNA or gDNA that made up the material.

Sequencing was carried out using peripheral blood. This receptor was taken from a woman aged 35 to 49 with acute or convalescent COVID-19.

The CDR3 sequence: CASSLRGVNTGELFF. The CDR3 region has the DNA TGTGCCAGCAGCTTACGCGGTGTGAACACCGGGGAGCTGTTTTTT. The chain employs TRBV5-4 and TRBJ2-2; no clear D gene. CDR3 length: 15 residues. V was pared by 2 bases and J by 1 base, with 9 bases between. Germline V gives CDR1 SGHNT, CDR2 YYREEE (reference sequence).